The rows below give T cell receptor beta chains drawn from one sample of a study of human T cells and chemical hapten exposure. MiXCR was run by TCRdb on the RACE reads, yielding one entry per CDR3 protein. The sample carries approximately 80,000 distinct CDR3 sequences, about a tenth recorded once. The sequences come from whole blood, collected in connection with sensitization to the hapten diphenylcyclopropenone (DPC). These receptors were taken from a young woman with alopecia areata. Some clones in this sample may be carry-over from other donors' samples. Both conserved end residues are part of each CDR3. Each record gives: J gene, clone size, CDR3 length, D gene, V gene, CDR3 protein, CDR3 DNA. D genes are given only for firm matches. Clone size, where shown, is once, few, many, or a class for clones that have expanded.

>TRBJ1-2|many|11|.|TRBV7-7
CAVQGDYGYTF
TGTGCCGTACAGGGTGACTATGGCTACACCTTC
>TRBJ2-7|many|14|.|TRBV7-6
CASSLGGVSYEQYF
TGTGCCAGCAGCTTAGGCGGGGTGTCCTACGAGCAGTACTTC
>TRBJ2-1|many|15|TRBD2|TRBV4-3
CASSQAGGGPREQFF
TGCGCCAGCAGCCAAGCGGGGGGAGGGCCACGGGAGCAGTTCTTC
>TRBJ2-1|.|15|TRBD2|TRBV6-6
CASSYLAGGPNEQFF
TGTGCCAGCAGTTATCTGGCGGGAGGGCCCAATGAGCAGTTCTTC
>TRBJ2-1|.|17|TRBD2|TRBV7-2
CASSFSPSGGAYNEQFF
TGTGCCAGCAGCTTTTCTCCTAGCGGGGGGGCCTACAATGAGCAGTTCTTC
>TRBJ2-1|few|15|TRBD2|TRBV7-2
CASSWSGSRSNEQFF
TGTGCCAGCAGCTGGAGCGGGAGTAGATCCAATGAGCAGTTCTTC
>TRBJ2-1|many|14|.|TRBV7-9
CASSPGQSYNEQFF
TGTGCCAGCAGCCCCGGACAGAGTTACAATGAGCAGTTCTTC
>TRBJ2-1|few|14|.|TRBV12-3/TRBV12-4
CASSFRVIQSEQFF
TGTGCCAGCAGTTTCAGAGTAATTCAGAGTGAGCAGTTCTTC
>TRBJ1-5|many|17|.|TRBV5-1
CASSPQPRDYSNQPQHF
TGCGCCAGCAGCCCCCAACCCAGGGATTATAGCAATCAGCCCCAGCATTTT
>TRBJ2-5|.|14|TRBD1|TRBV4-2
CASSPDRAQETQYF
TGTGCCAGCAGCCCGGACAGGGCCCAAGAGACCCAGTACTTC
>TRBJ2-7|many|16|.|TRBV7-6
CASSPRQTISSYEQYF
TGTGCCAGCAGCCCGAGACAGACCATATCTTCCTACGAGCAGTACTTC
>TRBJ2-4|few|12|TRBD2|TRBV7-2
CASSLGGGGWYF
TGTGCCAGCAGCTTAGGCGGGGGAGGTTGGTACTTC
>TRBJ2-7|many|15|TRBD2|TRBV20-1
CSANELAGGPYEQYF
TGCAGTGCTAACGAGCTAGCGGGAGGGCCCTACGAGCAGTACTTC
>TRBJ2-3|many|16|.|TRBV24-1
CATSDLGHGGTDTQYF
TGTGCCACCAGTGATTTGGGACACGGGGGCACAGATACGCAGTATTTT
>TRBJ1-1|many|12|.|TRBV7-9
CASSYVNTEAFF
TGTGCCAGCAGCTACGTTAACACTGAAGCTTTCTTT
>TRBJ2-5|few|13|.|TRBV7-2
CASSLTFQETQYF
TGTGCCAGCAGCTTAACTTTCCAAGAGACCCAGTACTTC
>TRBJ1-2|few|13|.|TRBV6-2/TRBV6-3
CASTPDGRGGYTF
TGTGCCAGCACCCCCGACGGGCGCGGAGGCTACACCTTC